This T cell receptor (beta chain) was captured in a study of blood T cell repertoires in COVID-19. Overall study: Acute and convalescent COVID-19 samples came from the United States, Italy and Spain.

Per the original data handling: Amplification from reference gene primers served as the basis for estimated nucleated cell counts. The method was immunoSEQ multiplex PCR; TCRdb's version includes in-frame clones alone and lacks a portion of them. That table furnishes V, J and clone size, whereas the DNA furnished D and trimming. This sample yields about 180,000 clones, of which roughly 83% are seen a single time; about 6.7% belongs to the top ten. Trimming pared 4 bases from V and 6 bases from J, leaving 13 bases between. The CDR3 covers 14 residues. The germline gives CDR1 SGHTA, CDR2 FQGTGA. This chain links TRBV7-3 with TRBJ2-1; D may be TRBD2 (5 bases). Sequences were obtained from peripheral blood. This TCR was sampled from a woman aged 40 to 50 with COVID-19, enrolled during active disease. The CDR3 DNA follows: TGTGCCAGCAGCTCGGACTGGACCTCCAATGAGCAGTTCTTC. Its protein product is CASSSDWTSNEQFF. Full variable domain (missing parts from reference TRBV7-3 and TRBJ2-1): GAGVSQTPSNKVTEKGKYVELRCDPISGHTALYWYRQSLGQGPEFLIYFQGTGAADDSGLPNDRFFAVRPEGSVSTLKIQRTERGDSAVYLCASSSDWTSNEQFFGPGTRLTVL.